The TCR beta chain described here comes from a study of T cells in tumors after PD-1 blockade (dated by TCRdb to about 2019). For the study in its entirety: Prior checkpoint blockade, systemic immunosuppressant use, and recent radiotherapy or other anti-cancer therapy within 4 weeks were grounds for patient exclusion. Paired single-cell RNA and TCR sequencing was performed on site-matched tumors from BCC or SCC patients before and after anti-PD-1 therapy. To compare blood and tumor clonotypes, bulk TCR sequencing was performed on around 10 peripheral blood samples from roughly 5 patients. Clinical response was assessed using RECIST version 1.1. Some patients also continued taking vismodegib 150 mg daily during anti-PD-1 treatment. Treatment consisted of either cemiplimab 350 mg every 2 weeks or pembrolizumab 200 mg every 3 weeks. An average of approximately 120,000 TCR templates (range about 24,679-280,000) and roughly 37,000 unique clonotypes was obtained for peripheral blood samples.

The time point label corresponds to: before anti-PD-1 therapy. Genomic DNA extracted from tumor biopsies or peripheral blood was used for bulk TCRbeta sequencing, with input ranging from about 616 ng to 6,500 ng. All patients had histologically proven advanced or metastatic basal or squamous cell carcinoma and were poor candidates for surgical resection. Of the 11 patients in the basal cell carcinoma cohort, several underwent bulk tumor TCR sequencing. Worth noting for this clone: Its target antigen remains unknown. No base quality values were provided; no much bigger clone lies one nucleotide off.

The immunoSEQ platform was used for deep TCRbeta sequencing. Turning to the authors' computational methods: For further analysis, only productive rearrangements were exported from the immunoSEQ Analyzer. T cell phenotypes were assigned to bulk TCRbeta clonotypes by matching to single-cell RNA+TCR-seq clones sharing the same TCRbeta sequence. Using bulk TCR sequencing data, clone enrichment in tumor was calculated by dividing a clone's tumor frequency by the same clone's PBMC frequency. GLIPH was used to group TCRs into specificity groups, clusters of distinct TCRs likely recognizing common antigens via shared CDR3 motifs. TCRdb limited this immuneACCESS table to in-frame rearrangements with V and J called. A share of clones is missing; checked studies link under half to unresolved V genes, and the rest is unexplained. The D gene and trimming were derived from the DNA, and the V and J assignments and clone size from that table. This sample has about 59,000 clones in its table, and about four fifths of those were observed once. The ten largest make up over 10% of the sample.

The full study reports these points: The source of novel T cell clones was not identified and could include lymphoid organs or rare unexpanded clones within the tumor or its periphery. Around 39% of TCR clonotypes from the tumor were detected in blood, and certain novel exhausted tumor clones were present in blood collected before treatment, which suggests recruitment from the periphery.

The CDR3 sequence holds 15 residues, the cysteine and phenylalanine included. The retained sequence is limited to the CDR3, 45 bases, with the frame set at the first base. Deletion took 4 bases off V and 3 bases off J, with a span of 17 bases between the germline ends. CDR1 and CDR2 are drawn from the germline V gene: SGHRS, YFSETQ. This sample comprised PBMCs, obtained before anti-PD-1 treatment. The sequence is built from TRBV5-1 and TRBJ2-7; the D gene is perhaps TRBD1 or TRBD2, as each covers 5 bases. The origin of this receptor is a human donor with basal cell carcinoma. The DNA sequence follows: TGCGCCAGCAGCCAGGGACCTGATGCGGACTACGAGCAGTACTTC. Translated, it gives CASSQGPDADYEQYF.